Listed below are T cell receptor beta chains from one sample, sequenced in a study of identifying expanded T cells in peripheral blood. Generated by immunoSEQ multiplex PCR, the TCRdb table keeps only in-frame clones and is missing some. The sample holds roughly 100,000 clones, roughly 88% seen once. The sequenced sample was blood. These receptors were collected from a person between 18 and 75 years old in good health. Each CDR3 is given with its conserved first and last residue.

v_call | cdr3_aa
TRBV25-1 | CASGTSSYEQYF
TRBV5-1 | CASSVNGGTGELFF
TRBV9 | CASSTQGTGGWLGELFF
TRBV12-5 | CASGLVRLAGTYEQYF
TRBV7-3 | CASSPDRDSSSSEQYF
TRBV29-1 | CSTTGDGTDTQYF
TRBV5-1 | CASSPQGQGETQYF
TRBV7-7 | CASSSRGDNEQFF
TRBV6-1 | CASTATRGNEQYF
TRBV6-6 | CATPTGDSNYGYTF
TRBV7-2 | CASSSTPGTGVTDTQYF
TRBV4-1 | CASSRAGVTGGNTIYF
TRBV19 | CARGTDREAFF
TRBV5-6 | CASSLVMGGATEAFF
TRBV5-4 | CASSFPGLAGGETQYF
TRBV28 | CASSPIDRVYGYTF
TRBV11-3 | CASSLDRRSEAFF
TRBV5-1 | CASSLGTANTEAFF
TRBV6-5 | CASSHASNYGYTF
TRBV6-1 | CASSEDWRGAVSTHNEQFF
TRBV19 | CASNRGAGSGNTIYF
TRBV10-1 | CASSEKVRGQDYGYTF
TRBV28 | CASSGTFRAGELFF
TRBV7-9 | CASIWSGSDTEAFF
TRBV4-1 | CASSQGGTGNGRTDTQYF
TRBV2 | CASSYDIYTEAFF
TRBV2 | CASNPQGTNTGELFF
TRBV5-1 | CASSRQGAETQYF
TRBV2 | CATSRTGGVETQYF
TRBV18 | CASSPPMARDYGYTF
TRBV28 | CASSQGDRDNSPLHF
TRBV28 | CASKLINTEAFF
TRBV29-1 | CSVETGSGTGELFF
TRBV6-5 | CASSYLDSRNTEAFF
TRBV11-2 | CASSLGQGLNTEAFF
TRBV14 | CASSQVDLWAWRQGATGGYTF
TRBV2 | CASSESGVANTGELFF
TRBV19 | CASSIIREAYNEQFF
TRBV15 | CATSREVQNEQFF
TRBV7-8 | CASSIEVAPYEQYF
TRBV9 | CASSPMTFGGNEQFF
TRBV6-5 | CASSTSSANYGYTF
TRBV7-9 | CASSRGASEETQYF
TRBV18 | CASSPTGGFEKLFF
TRBV10-2 | CASSEKDGSGNTIYF
TRBV5-4 | CASSTNRDELYEQYF
TRBV10-1 | CASSDGLAGVGEQYF
TRBV6-6 | CASSDGEGNEQYF
TRBV5-1 | CASSSGGGRQVAEKLFF
TRBV9 | CASSRRTSGVNEQFF
TRBV29-1 | CSVEVMDRGPSNEQFF
TRBV5-8 | CASSPWTGRNNEQFF
TRBV28 | CASGPHYGYTF
TRBV27 | CASSPGRGTNEKLFF
TRBV5-1 | CASSSPQGQTTGELFF
TRBV19 | CASSPSGLAGGYNEQFF
TRBV9 | CASSDPSGSGKIYNEQFF
TRBV25-1 | CASSELAGTPYEQYF
TRBV13 | CASSSPTRFLADQETQYF
TRBV6-5 | CASSYGGGGNEKLFF